Below, 6 T cell receptor beta chains from the same sample are listed, as sequenced in a study of cytomegalovirus exposure and HLA in healthy donors. Sequencing was performed with immunoSEQ multiplex PCR; in TCRdb, only in-frame clones are kept and a portion is missing. The table lists roughly 200,000 clones, around 86% of them singletons. Input material: PBMCs. These receptor sequences come from a man aged 30 to 45 in good health and CMV-seropositive.

V is TRBV6-5 and J is TRBJ2-3; 7 bases are a match to TRBD1. Germline values: CDR1 MNHEY, CDR2 SVGAGI. This CDR3 comprises 13 residues. Trimming removed 10 bases from V and 1 base from J; junction bases left unmatched: 5. CDR3 sequence reads: CATRQGGTDTQYF. The CDR3 region has the DNA TGTGCCACCAGACAGGGCGGCACAGATACGCAGTATTTT.

In this sample, this clone turned up once. CDR3 loop: CASSGGLAGGRNEQFF. CDR3 sequence (DNA): TGTGCCAGCAGCGGGGGACTAGCGGGAGGCCGCAATGAGCAGTTCTTC. V is TRBV11-3 and J is TRBJ2-1, with TRBD2 matching 15 bases. CDR3 length equals 16 residues. V dropped 5 bases and J dropped 6; count of bases not matched to a gene: 5. The germline V gene encodes CDR1 SGHNT and CDR2 YENEEA.

The chain is built from TRBV2 and TRBJ2-3; possible D gene TRBD2, 5 bases. This CDR3 is built from 15 residues. Between the trimmed V and J ends, which lost 8 bases and 0 bases, there was a span of 15 bases. CDR1 is SNHLY and CDR2 is FYNNEI in the germline V gene. The DNA for the CDR3 is TGTGCCAGCTCGAGAGGGCCTGGGAGCACAGATACGCAGTATTTT. It specifies CASSRGPGSTDTQYF.

The chain uses TRBV30 and TRBJ1-6; no definite D call. The V and J ends lost 4 bases and 7 bases respectively, with 14 bases between them. CDR3 length: 14 amino acids. Germline V gene data show CDR1 as GTSNPN and CDR2 as SVGIG (reference sequence). The CDR3 nucleotides are TGTGCCTGGATCGCCGGGCCGGCCAATTCACCCCTCCACTTT. This encodes CAWIAGPANSPLHF.

V gene TRBV9 combines with J gene TRBJ1-1, with 8 nucleotides matching TRBD1. Trimming cost V 3 bases and J 8 bases; bases outside gene matches: 6. Germline V gives CDR1 SGDLS, CDR2 YYNGEE. The CDR3 spans 13 residues. The CDR3 loop reads CASSEIGQGEAFF. The CDR3, as DNA: TGTGCCAGCAGCGAAATAGGACAGGGCGAAGCTTTCTTT.

This chain links TRBV5-6 with TRBJ2-3; D uncertain. CDR1 and CDR2 from the germline V gene are SGHDT and YYEEEE. Deletions cut 2 bases from V and 1 base from J, with 14 bases between. CDR3 length: 16 amino acids. This chain's CDR3 is CASSFPPLRGTDTQYF. The CDR3 DNA sequence: TGTGCCAGCAGCTTTCCACCACTCCGAGGCACAGATACGCAGTATTTT.